The text below deals with one T cell receptor (beta chain). The antigen is undetermined. The table came from immunoSEQ multiplex PCR; TCRdb's copy has only in-frame clones and leaves some out. The sample lists some 100,000 clones, about nine tenths occurring once. Per germline, CDR1 SNHLY and CDR2 FYNNEI. CDR3 size: 15 residues. V trimming: 6 bases; J trimming: 1 base; junction bases outside the gene matches: 6. These data originate in a study of T cell responses to AZD1222 COVID-19 vaccine. Study-wide background: Second-dose schedules of about 4 or about 12 weeks were combined. General study findings and limits: Nearly half of unique spike-specific TCRs reportedly avoided B.1.351 and B.1.1.7 mutated regions. Across spike, vaccine-associated CD4 TCRs were found, dominant at 160-218 and 743-854. Samples come after the peak T cell response, not at day 14.

The material was peripheral blood, obtained on day 0 of AZD1222 vaccination. The clonotype was recovered from an adult in good health. The V and J genes are TRBV2 and TRBJ1-1, with 9 bases matching TRBD1. This CDR3 is CASREQGARNTEAFF. In DNA form, the CDR3 reads TGTGCCAGCAGGGAACAGGGGGCCAGGAACACTGAAGCTTTCTTT.